The present T cell receptor (beta chain) was sequenced within a study of T cell responses to AZD1222 COVID-19 vaccine. The CDR3 length is 14 residues. Trimming stripped 0 bases from V and 10 bases from J, with 14 bases between. The germline CDR1 and CDR2 sequences are SGHTS and YDEGEE. Sequenced by immunoSEQ multiplex PCR; TCRdb stores in-frame clones only, minus some. Of about 85,000 clones in the sample, 85% to 90% were seen once. This receptor was identified in an adult in good health. The material sequenced was peripheral blood, taken on day 0 of AZD1222 vaccination. The chain couples TRBV5-8 to TRBJ2-1, with a weak D call TRBD1 (6 bases). The CDR3 DNA sequence: TGTGCCAGCAGCTTGGTAGTGGGGGCCGGAGAGCAGTTCTTC. Its protein is CASSLVVGAGEQFF.